These 24 T cell receptor beta chains originate from one sample sequenced in a study of blood T cell repertoires in COVID-19. Profiled with immunoSEQ multiplex PCR; TCRdb holds only in-frame clones, not every one. The repertoire consists of about 400,000 clones, with around nine tenths occurring once and the leading ten covering roughly 10%. The sample was PBMCs or T cells enriched from blood (not recorded which). Source of these receptors: a woman between 45 and 65 years old who had recovered from COVID-19.

This chain joins TRBV5-1 and TRBJ1-2; 11 nucleotides align to TRBD1. Looked up from germline, CDR1 is SGHRS and CDR2 is YFSETQ. CDR3 length: 14 residues. The V gene end was trimmed by 3 bases and the J gene end by 7 bases; junction bases not matched to a gene: 5. The CDR3 is CASSSGQGAGGYTF. The CDR3 DNA reads TGCGCCAGCAGCTCCGGACAGGGGGCTGGTGGCTACACCTTC.

This clone was recorded once. The chain links TRBV7-9 to TRBJ1-2; 10 bases match TRBD1. The V gene's germline CDR1 is SEHNR and CDR2 FQNEAQ (reference sequence). V lost 5 bases and J lost 6; bases outside the gene matches: 9. This CDR3 has 15 residues. The CDR3 sequence is CASSHPDRGFNGYTF. In nucleotides, the CDR3 is TGTGCCAGCAGCCACCCGGACAGGGGGTTCAATGGCTACACCTTC.

This clone was recorded a few times. The V gene is TRBV3-1 (or the pseudogene TRBV3-2), the J gene TRBJ1-4, with 8 bases aligning to TRBD1. Germline lookup yields CDR1 LGHDT and CDR2 YNNKEL (reference sequence). The CDR3 has 16 residues. After removal of 4 bases from V and 7 bases from J, the junction contained 11 bases not matched to a gene. CDR3 DNA sequence: TGTGCCAGCAGCCGACAGGGGCTTATCGTAAGTGAAAAACTGTTTTTT. Translating it yields CASSRQGLIVSEKLFF.

The gene calls are TRBV5-1 and TRBJ1-1; the D gene is possibly TRBD1 (6 bases). The CDR3 sequence is 14 residues long. Germline lookup yields CDR1 SGHRS and CDR2 YFSETQ. V was cut by 4 bases and J by 1 base, with 11 bases left in between. As DNA, the CDR3 is TGCGCCAGCAGCCAACAGGGACCGAACACTGAAGCTTTCTTT. It translates to CASSQQGPNTEAFF. The whole variable domain, remainder taken from reference TRBV5-1 and TRBJ1-1, is KAGVTQTPRYLIKTRGQQVTLSCSPISGHRSVSWYQQTPGQGLQFLFEYFSETQRNKGNFPGRFSGRQFSNSRSEMNVSTLELGDSALYLCASSQQGPNTEAFFGQGTRLTVV.

This clone was picked up one time. The genes are TRBV30 and TRBJ2-7, with TRBD1 matching over 8 bases. Germline CDR1 and CDR2: GTSNPN and SVGIG (reference sequence). V was clipped by 0 bases and J by 2 bases; unmatched bases: 6. This CDR3 has 15 residues. The CDR3 nucleotides are TGTGCCTGGAGTGTTATACGGGACAGGACCTACGAGCAGTACTTC. This encodes CAWSVIRDRTYEQYF.

The V and J genes are TRBV5-1 and TRBJ2-7; 12 nucleotides line up with TRBD2. The J segment lost 6 bases and the V segment lost 2 bases, leaving 6 bases of the junction unmatched. Germline CDR1 reads SGHRS; CDR2 reads YFSETQ. This CDR3 contains 15 residues. CDR3 coding DNA: TGCGCCAGCAGCTTACTAGCGGGGGGCTTACCCGAGCAGTACTTC. Protein: CASSLLAGGLPEQYF.

The chain has TRBV5-1 and TRBJ2-7; perhaps TRBD1 as D (5 bases). CDR3 length: 13 amino acids. Per the germline V gene, CDR1 is SGHRS and CDR2 is YFSETQ. V lost 0 bases and J lost 6, with 10 bases in between. The CDR3 sequence is CASSLEAGLEQYF. The CDR3 DNA follows: TGCGCCAGCAGCTTGGAGGCAGGGCTCGAGCAGTACTTC.

This sequence joins TRBV12-3 or TRBV12-4 and TRBJ1-2; 7 nucleotides align to TRBD1. J lost 10 bases, V lost 5 bases, and 10 bases had no gene match. This CDR3 is 13 amino acids long. CDR3 protein: CASSLPGQRIYTF. The CDR3 region has the DNA TGTGCCAGCAGTCTCCCGGGACAGAGAATCTACACCTTC.

V and J are TRBV28 and TRBJ1-6; 11 nucleotides align to TRBD1. V shed 7 bases and J 1 base; nucleotides not matched to a gene: 9. CDR1 MDHEN and CDR2 SYDVKM come from the germline V gene. The CDR3 contains 18 residues. CDR3 sequence: CASTSGQGGVSYNSPLHF. The CDR3 DNA sequence: TGTGCCAGCACCTCGGGACAGGGGGGAGTTTCCTATAATTCACCCCTCCACTTT.

To note about this clone: Different DNA sequences within this sample yield the same CDR3. The chain carries TRBV6-2 or TRBV6-3 and TRBJ2-7, with D tentatively TRBD2 (6 bases). Per germline, CDR1 MNHEY and CDR2 SVGEGT. The CDR3 has 14 amino acids. Trimming left V 0 bases short and J 3 bases short, with 9 bases between. This CDR3 reads CASSYSGGVYEQYF. The CDR3 DNA reads TGTGCCAGCAGTTACTCGGGAGGCGTCTACGAGCAGTACTTC.

The genes are TRBV5-1 and TRBJ1-4; possibly TRBD1 for D (6 bases). There are 13 residues in the CDR3. CDR1 and CDR2 from the germline V gene are SGHRS and YFSETQ. V gave up 6 bases and J gave up 4 bases, with 10 bases separating them. The CDR3 sequence: CASKDSNNEKLFF. The CDR3 nucleotides read TGCGCCAGCAAGGACAGTAATAATGAAAAACTGTTTTTT.

This chain joins TRBV7-2 and TRBJ2-7; D not resolved. The CDR3 has 14 amino acids. V was trimmed by 2 bases and J by 4 bases, leaving 12 bases between them. Germline values: CDR1 SGHTA, CDR2 FQGNSA. The chain's CDR3 is CASSLSSKEYEQYF. In nucleotides, the CDR3 is TGTGCCAGCAGCTTATCGTCCAAAGAGTACGAGCAGTACTTC.

This chain joins TRBV28 and TRBJ2-7; 7 positions match TRBD1. The V gene's germline CDR1 is MDHEN and CDR2 SYDVKM. J lost 4 bases, V lost 6 bases, and 9 bases had no gene match. The CDR3 contains 14 residues. The CDR3 protein is CASSFPGQKYEQYF. The DNA for the CDR3 is TGTGCCAGCAGCTTCCCGGGACAGAAATACGAGCAGTACTTC.

This clone was observed a handful of times. The V and J genes are TRBV5-1 and TRBJ1-5; 7 nucleotides agree with TRBD1. Germline CDR1 reads SGHRS; CDR2 reads YFSETQ. J lost 4 bases, V lost 2 bases, and 6 bases had no gene match. CDR3 size: 15 residues. The DNA of the CDR3 is TGCGCCAGCAGCTTCCAACCGGGACAGAATCAGCCCCAGCATTTT. Protein sequence: CASSFQPGQNQPQHF.

This clone has just a few counts. The J gene is TRBJ1-2, the V gene TRBV2, with 7 nucleotides matching TRBD1. J gave up 6 bases and V 7 bases, and 8 bases lay outside the gene matches. The CDR3 covers 13 residues. Germline V lookup: CDR1 SNHLY, CDR2 FYNNEI. Written as DNA, the CDR3 is TGTGCCAGCACTGAGGACAGGACAAATGGCTACACCTTC. It yields the protein CASTEDRTNGYTF.

The genes are TRBV6-1 and TRBJ1-5, with D perhaps matching TRBD1 (5 bases). The V gene lost 4 bases and the J gene lost 3 bases, with 16 bases spanning the gap. Germline V gene data show CDR1 as MNHNS and CDR2 as SASEGT. The CDR3 has 16 residues. CDR3 DNA: TGTGCCAGCAGTGTTGGGCAGGGACTACCCAATCAGCCCCAGCATTTT. Residues: CASSVGQGLPNQPQHF.

This clone has a single count. V usage is TRBV18 and J usage is TRBJ2-7, with 8 bases lining up with TRBD2. The CDR3 totals 16 residues. V gave up 4 bases and J gave up 1 base; unmatched junction bases: 9. Germline V gene data show CDR1 as KGHSH and CDR2 as LQKENI. The CDR3 region is CASSRESGGKSYEQYF. Here the CDR3 DNA reads TGTGCCAGCTCACGCGAATCGGGGGGGAAATCCTACGAGCAGTACTTC.

This clone appeared a single time. The chain couples TRBV28 to TRBJ1-2, with 7 bases fitting TRBD1. J gave up 3 bases and V 3 bases, and 4 bases lay outside the gene matches. Germline assignment: CDR1 MDHEN and CDR2 SYDVKM. The CDR3 loop spans 14 amino acids. DNA for the CDR3: TGTGCCAGCAGTTTCCCAGGGGGATACTATGGCTACACCTTC. Translation: CASSFPGGYYGYTF.

The gene calls are TRBV6-4 and TRBJ1-1, with a tentative D call TRBD1 (5 bases). This CDR3 has 14 residues. Per the germline V gene, CDR1 is MRHNA and CDR2 is SNTAGT. The V and J ends lost 8 bases and 1 base respectively, with 14 bases between them. For the CDR3, the DNA is TGTGCCAGCCGGGGAGGGGTCCCGAACACTGAAGCTTTCTTT. As protein: CASRGGVPNTEAFF.

The gene calls are TRBV29-1 and TRBJ2-1, with D possibly TRBD1 on 6 matching bases. The germline gives CDR1 SQVTM, CDR2 ANQGSEA. The CDR3 extends over 12 amino acids. V gave up 7 bases and J gave up 4 bases, with 11 bases separating them. CDR3 sequence: CSGWTDYNEQFF. The CDR3 coding sequence is TGCAGCGGCTGGACAGATTACAATGAGCAGTTCTTC.

In its sample, this clone was seen once. The CDR3 bases are TGTGCCAGCAGCCTGGACGGGGGAGCCACCTACGAGCAGTACTTC. Its translation is CASSLDGGATYEQYF. The rearrangement joins TRBV7-2 to TRBJ2-7; D possibly corresponds to TRBD2 (6 bases). V lost 5 bases and J 2 bases, leaving 16 bases between the germline ends. This CDR3 comprises 15 residues. CDR1 and CDR2 (germline): SGHTA, FQGNSA.

The chain links TRBV4-3 to TRBJ1-2; tentatively, D is TRBD1 (5 bases). Germline CDR1 reads LGHNA; CDR2 reads YSLEER. V was shortened by 7 bases and J by 6 bases, with 21 bases between the two germline ends. The CDR3 is made up of 15 amino acids. The CDR3, as DNA: TGCGCCAGCAACAAAGAGGCAGGGCTTATGGATGGCTACACCTTC. It translates to CASNKEAGLMDGYTF.

This rearrangement joins TRBV28 to TRBJ2-1; 8 bases align to TRBD2. Germline-derived CDR1 and CDR2 are MDHEN and SYDVKM. This CDR3 is 12 amino acids long. V was pared by 11 bases and J by 9 bases, with 9 bases of the junction left unmatched. The CDR3 nucleotides read TGTGCCGGAGGCGGGGGGTCAATTGAGCAGTTCTTC. Translated: CAGGGGSIEQFF.

The chain joins TRBV27 to TRBJ1-5; TRBD1 agrees at 8 bases. Germline V lookup: CDR1 MNHEY, CDR2 SMNVEV (reference sequence). The CDR3 covers 14 residues. With V trimmed by 7 bases and J by 7 bases, 9 bases remained unmatched. DNA of the CDR3: TGTGCCAGCACCTTTACAGGGGGAGGCCAGCCCCAGCATTTT. It yields the protein CASTFTGGGQPQHF.